This T cell receptor (beta chain) was retrieved from a study of blood T cell repertoires in COVID-19. Study overall: Samples came from the United States, Italy and Spain, spanning acute and convalescent COVID-19. T cells, B-cell-depleted T cells, or PBMCs provided the cDNA or gDNA that served as material.

Authors' processing steps: The assay estimated nucleated cells by amplifying reference gene primers. The data were produced by immunoSEQ multiplex PCR, yet TCRdb's version contains in-frame clones alone and is incomplete. V, J and clone size reflect that table, while D and trimming were determined from the DNA. The table includes some 65,000 clones, roughly 68% detected once. CDR3 length: 18 residues. J gave up 1 base and V 4 bases, and 10 bases lay outside the gene matches. Germline V CDR1 and CDR2: MNHEY, SMNVEV (reference sequence). The rearrangement links TRBV27 to TRBJ2-7, with 13 nucleotides matching TRBD2. The specimen sequenced was peripheral blood. This clonotype originated in a woman older than 75 with acute or convalescent COVID-19. CDR3 DNA: TGTGCCAGCAGTTGGACCCGGACTAGCGGGAGTCGGTCCTACGAGCAGTACTTC. Translation gives CASSWTRTSGSRSYEQYF.